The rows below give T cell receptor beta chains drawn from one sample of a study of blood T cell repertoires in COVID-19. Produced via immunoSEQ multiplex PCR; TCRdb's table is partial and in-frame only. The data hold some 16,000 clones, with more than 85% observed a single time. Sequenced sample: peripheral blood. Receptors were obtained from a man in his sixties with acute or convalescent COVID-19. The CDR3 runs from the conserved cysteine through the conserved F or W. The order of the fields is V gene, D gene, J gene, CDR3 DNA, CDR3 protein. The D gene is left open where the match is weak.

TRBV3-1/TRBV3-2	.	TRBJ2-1	TGTGCCAGCAGCCAATTAAGGGGCTCTGGACGCGGAGTTAGCTTGCTGGGTAATGAGCAGTTCTTC	CASSQLRGSGRGVSLLGNEQFF
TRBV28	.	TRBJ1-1	TGTGCCAGCACCAGGTGGGGCAGGGAGGTGCTCTTT	CASTRWGREVLF
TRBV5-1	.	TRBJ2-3	TGCGCCAGCAGCTCCGGGACTAGCACAGATACGCAGTATTTT	CASSSGTSTDTQYF
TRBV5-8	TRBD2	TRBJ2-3	TGTGCCAGCAGCTTGGCGGGGACTAGCGGGACCTTCACAGATACGCAGTATTTT	CASSLAGTSGTFTDTQYF
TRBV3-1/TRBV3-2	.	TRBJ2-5	TGTGCCAGCAGCTCCCTTAGTTCAGAGACCCAGTACTTC	CASSSLSSETQYF
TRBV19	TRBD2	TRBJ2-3	TGTGCCAGTAGTATAGGAGGAACCCGGACTAGCGCTAGCACAGATACGCAGTATTTT	CASSIGGTRTSASTDTQYF
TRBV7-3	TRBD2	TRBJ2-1	TGTGCCAGCAGCCCGACCAGTTACGGGACTAGCTCCTACAATGAGCAGTTCTTC	CASSPTSYGTSSYNEQFF
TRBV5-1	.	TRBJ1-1	TGCGCCAGCAGCCTCGTTCGACCCCCGGGCACTGAAGCTTTCTTT	CASSLVRPPGTEAFF
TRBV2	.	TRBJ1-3	TGTGCCAGCGGGGGAGGCTATCGAAACACCATATATTTT	CASGGGYRNTIYF
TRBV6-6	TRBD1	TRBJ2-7	TGTGCCAGCAGTGCCGGGACAGGGGGCTACTACGAGCAGTACTTC	CASSAGTGGYYEQYF